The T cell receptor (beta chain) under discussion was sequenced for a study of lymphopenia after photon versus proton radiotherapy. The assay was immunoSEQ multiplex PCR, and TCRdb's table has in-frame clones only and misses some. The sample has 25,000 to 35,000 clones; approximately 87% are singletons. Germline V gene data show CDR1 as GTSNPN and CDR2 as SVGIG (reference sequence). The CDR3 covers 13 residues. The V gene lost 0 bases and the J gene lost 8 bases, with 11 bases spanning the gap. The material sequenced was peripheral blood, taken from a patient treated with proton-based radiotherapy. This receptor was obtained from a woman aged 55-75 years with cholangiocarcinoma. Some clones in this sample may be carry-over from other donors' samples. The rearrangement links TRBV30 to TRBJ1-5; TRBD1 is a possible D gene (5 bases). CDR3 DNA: TGTGCCTGGAGTGTCCAGGGTAGTGAGCCCCAGCATTTT. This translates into CAWSVQGSEPQHF.